These T cell receptor beta chains were read from a single sample in a study of cytomegalovirus exposure and HLA in healthy donors. Repertoires were generated with immunoSEQ multiplex PCR, while TCRdb's copy carries only in-frame clones and drops some. The sample lists fewer than 110,000 clones; roughly 82% were seen once. Sequencing was performed on PBMCs. The receptors originated from a man aged 25-45 years in good health and CMV-seropositive. The CDR3 runs from the conserved cysteine through the conserved F or W. D genes are given only for firm matches. The size field is filled for only some rows; it gives once, few, many or a size class.

clone size | J gene | D gene | V gene | CDR3 length | CDR3 protein | CDR3 DNA
NA | TRBJ2-7 | NA | TRBV2 | 14 | CASSEAGVDSEQYF | TGTGCCAGCAGTGAAGCCGGGGTGGATTCCGAGCAGTACTTC
NA | TRBJ1-2 | TRBD1 | TRBV6-6 | 15 | CASSLTPGGDYGYTF | TGTGCCAGCAGCCTTACTCCAGGGGGCGACTATGGCTACACCTTC
NA | TRBJ1-1 | TRBD1 | TRBV2 | 14 | CASSQTGVNTEAFF | TGTGCCAGCAGTCAGACAGGGGTGAACACTGAAGCTTTCTTT
many | TRBJ2-3 | TRBD1 | TRBV15 | 15 | CATSSGQGDTDTQYF | TGTGCCACCAGCTCCGGACAGGGGGACACAGATACGCAGTATTTT
NA | TRBJ1-2 | NA | TRBV11-2 | 14 | CASSPSRDNYGYTF | TGTGCCAGCAGCCCCTCGCGGGATAACTATGGCTACACCTTC
NA | TRBJ1-2 | NA | TRBV6-1 | 14 | CASERGRGNYGYTF | TGTGCCTCAGAACGGGGTCGGGGAAACTATGGCTACACCTTC
NA | TRBJ2-5 | TRBD2 | TRBV5-6 | 13 | CASSFSSGGAQYF | TGTGCCAGCAGCTTTAGTAGCGGGGGGGCCCAGTACTTC
NA | TRBJ1-5 | NA | TRBV7-6 | 15 | CASSPGGKEVQPQHF | TGTGCCAGCAGCCCCGGGGGGAAGGAAGTTCAGCCCCAGCATTTT
NA | TRBJ2-1 | NA | TRBV25-1 | 15 | CASSEGGRKSNEQFF | TGTGCCAGCAGTGAAGGAGGACGGAAATCCAATGAGCAGTTCTTC
NA | TRBJ2-2 | NA | TRBV7-9 | 14 | CASSFSFLAGELFF | TGTGCCAGCAGCTTCAGTTTTTTGGCCGGGGAGCTGTTTTTT
NA | TRBJ2-1 | NA | TRBV5-1 | 13 | CASRASRDNEQFF | TGCGCCAGCAGAGCGTCCAGGGATAATGAGCAGTTCTTC
NA | TRBJ1-2 | TRBD1 | TRBV7-8 | 15 | CASSLASGQGYGYTF | TGTGCCAGCAGCTTAGCTAGTGGACAGGGGTATGGCTACACCTTC
NA | TRBJ1-1 | NA | TRBV5-6 | 15 | CASRRGSEKDTEAFF | TGTGCCAGCAGAAGGGGATCTGAAAAGGACACTGAAGCTTTCTTT
NA | TRBJ1-2 | TRBD1 | TRBV6-6 | 15 | CASSYRTGGFNGYTF | TGTGCCAGCAGTTACCGGACAGGGGGCTTCAATGGCTACACCTTC
NA | TRBJ2-3 | TRBD2 | TRBV4-1 | 16 | CASSPGGLAGKDTQYF | TGCGCCAGCAGCCCAGGAGGACTAGCGGGGAAGGATACGCAGTATTTT
NA | TRBJ2-3 | TRBD1 | TRBV11-2 | 16 | CASSSPGQGRARAQYF | TGTGCCAGCAGCTCACCTGGACAGGGTCGGGCACGTGCGCAGTATTTT
NA | TRBJ1-5 | TRBD1 | TRBV19 | 15 | CASSPGQGMGQPQHF | TGTGCCAGTAGTCCGGGACAGGGAATGGGTCAGCCCCAGCATTTT
NA | TRBJ2-3 | TRBD2 | TRBV11-2 | 15 | CASNNRQGGADTQYF | TGTGCCAGCAACAACCGCCAGGGAGGGGCAGATACGCAGTATTTT
medium-sized | TRBJ1-1 | NA | TRBV27 | 13 | CASSLGAGLEAFF | TGTGCCAGCAGTTTAGGCGCAGGGCTTGAAGCTTTCTTT
NA | TRBJ2-7 | TRBD2 | TRBV6-5 | 15 | CASSLLAGGSYEQYF | TGTGCCAGCAGTTTACTAGCGGGGGGCTCCTACGAGCAGTACTTC
few | TRBJ1-2 | NA | TRBV27 | 15 | CASSIRQSTNYGYTF | TGTGCCAGCAGTATACGACAGTCCACTAACTATGGCTACACCTTC
NA | TRBJ1-2 | NA | TRBV5-8 | 14 | CASSPGGTNYGYTF | TGTGCCAGCAGCCCCGGGGGGACTAACTATGGCTACACCTTC
NA | TRBJ2-3 | TRBD1 | TRBV5-1 | 14 | CASGRQGSTDTQYF | TGCGCCAGCGGTAGACAGGGGAGCACAGATACGCAGTATTTT
NA | TRBJ2-7 | TRBD2 | TRBV10-3 | 16 | CAISPSGPSGAYEQYF | TGTGCCATCAGCCCCTCGGGTCCTAGCGGGGCCTACGAGCAGTACTTC
NA | TRBJ2-5 | TRBD2 | TRBV5-4 | 13 | CASSTGGQETQYF | TGTGCCAGCAGCACGGGGGGGCAAGAGACCCAGTACTTC
NA | TRBJ1-2 | NA | TRBV5-5 | 13 | CASSFGGSGGYTF | TGTGCCAGCAGCTTCGGGGGTTCGGGTGGCTACACCTTC
NA | TRBJ1-5 | NA | TRBV6-1 | 15 | CASMNHTGNRQPQHF | TGTGCCAGCATGAATCATACAGGGAATCGTCAGCCCCAGCATTTT
once | TRBJ2-7 | TRBD1 | TRBV27 | 16 | CASSPSTGTELYEQYF | TGTGCCAGCAGCCCATCCACCGGGACAGAGCTCTACGAGCAGTACTTC
few | TRBJ2-1 | TRBD2 | TRBV10-3 | 15 | CAISVRGLRDNEQFF | TGTGCCATCAGTGTACGGGGACTAAGGGACAATGAGCAGTTCTTC
NA | TRBJ1-2 | TRBD1 | TRBV25-1 | 16 | CASSEWKDRGINGYTF | TGTGCCAGCAGTGAATGGAAGGACAGGGGGATAAATGGCTACACCTTC
many | TRBJ1-4 | NA | TRBV7-6 | 16 | CASSLGGGRTLEKLFF | TGTGCCAGCAGCTTAGGGGGGGGCCGGACTTTGGAAAAACTGTTTTTT
few | TRBJ1-1 | TRBD1 | TRBV9 | 12 | CASSGWDREAFF | TGTGCCAGCAGCGGGTGGGACAGAGAAGCTTTCTTT
once | TRBJ1-3 | TRBD1 | TRBV6-5 | 15 | CASREDRVAGNTIYF | TGTGCCAGCAGGGAGGACAGGGTTGCTGGAAACACCATATATTTT
NA | TRBJ1-2 | NA | TRBV4-1 | 15 | CASSQDPYWSYGYTF | TGCGCCAGCAGCCAAGATCCCTACTGGAGCTATGGCTACACCTTC
NA | TRBJ1-3 | NA | TRBV5-1 | 13 | CASSLERGNTIYF | TGCGCCAGCAGCTTGGAACGGGGGAACACCATATATTTT
NA | TRBJ1-1 | TRBD1 | TRBV6-1 | 12 | CASGQGWAEAFF | TGTGCCAGCGGACAGGGTTGGGCTGAAGCTTTCTTT
NA | TRBJ1-1 | NA | TRBV7-8 | 15 | CASSLLEGVSTEAFF | TGTGCCAGCAGCTTACTAGAGGGGGTTTCCACTGAAGCTTTCTTT
few | TRBJ2-5 | TRBD2 | TRBV7-9 | 16 | CASSPGTSGARETQYF | TGTGCCAGCAGTCCGGGGACTAGCGGGGCCAGAGAGACCCAGTACTTC
NA | TRBJ1-5 | NA | TRBV13 | 15 | CASSLRGTADEPQHF | TGTGCCAGCAGCTTACGGGGGACGGCCGACGAGCCCCAGCATTTT
NA | TRBJ1-6 | NA | TRBV7-8 | 15 | CASSSWSYSALTLHF | TGTGCCAGCAGCTCCTGGAGTTACTCCGCTCTCACCCTCCACTTT
NA | TRBJ1-3 | NA | TRBV6-6 | 14 | CASSYPGAGNTIYF | TGTGCCAGCAGTTACCCGGGGGCTGGAAACACCATATATTTT
NA | TRBJ1-5 | NA | TRBV7-9 | 15 | CASSFGGTERQPQHF | TGTGCCAGCAGCTTTGGAGGGACCGAGCGTCAGCCCCAGCATTTT
NA | TRBJ2-5 | NA | TRBV5-1 | 15 | CASSLYFRETETQYF | TGCGCCAGCAGCTTGTACTTCAGGGAAACGGAGACCCAGTACTTC
once | TRBJ1-5 | NA | TRBV27 | 13 | CASRDAPGEPQHF | TGTGCCAGCCGAGACGCGCCAGGGGAGCCCCAGCATTTT
few | TRBJ2-4 | NA | TRBV5-6 | 15 | CASSLDRHAKNIQYF | TGTGCCAGCAGCTTAGATCGACACGCCAAAAACATTCAGTACTTC
NA | TRBJ1-4 | NA | TRBV30 | 13 | CAWSVTSREKLFF | TGTGCCTGGAGTGTAACCAGTCGTGAAAAACTGTTTTTT
NA | TRBJ2-7 | NA | TRBV5-4 | 14 | CASSSGQVVHEQYF | TGTGCCAGCAGTTCGGGACAAGTGGTCCACGAGCAGTACTTC
NA | TRBJ2-7 | TRBD1 | TRBV4-1 | 16 | CASSQYSQGAGYEQYF | TGCGCCAGCAGCCAATACTCACAGGGGGCCGGATACGAGCAGTACTTC
few | TRBJ1-2 | NA | TRBV18 | 14 | CASTETTGPYGYTF | TGTGCCAGCACTGAGACTACAGGGCCCTATGGCTACACCTTC
NA | TRBJ2-4 | TRBD1 | TRBV10-3 | 15 | CAISRDRMSKNSQYF | TGTGCCATCAGTCGGGACAGAATGTCCAAAAACAGTCAGTACTTC
NA | TRBJ2-7 | NA | TRBV6-6 | 15 | CASSTIAESTYEQYF | TGTGCCAGCAGTACAATAGCGGAGTCTACCTACGAGCAGTACTTC
NA | TRBJ2-3 | NA | TRBV4-1 | 14 | CASSRLYLVDTQYF | TGCGCCAGCAGCCGGCTGTACCTAGTAGATACGCAGTATTTT
few | TRBJ2-5 | NA | TRBV2 | 16 | CASTARPGTAKETQYF | TGTGCCAGCACCGCCCGACCCGGGACTGCCAAAGAGACCCAGTACTTC
once | TRBJ1-1 | NA | TRBV19 | 16 | CASSVNPQSLPTEAFF | TGTGCCAGTAGTGTCAACCCCCAGTCGCTGCCCACTGAAGCTTTCTTT
NA | TRBJ2-3 | NA | TRBV6-6 | 13 | CASEDGGTDTQYF | TGTGCCAGCGAGGACGGGGGCACAGATACGCAGTATTTT
NA | TRBJ2-1 | TRBD2 | TRBV7-8 | 17 | CASSLGWRGGTYNEQFF | TGTGCCAGCAGCTTAGGATGGCGGGGGGGTACCTACAATGAGCAGTTCTTC
NA | TRBJ2-2 | NA | TRBV2 | 13 | CASSGQVTGELFF | TGTGCCAGCAGTGGACAGGTCACCGGGGAGCTGTTTTTT
NA | TRBJ2-3 | TRBD2 | TRBV10-1 | 10 | CATGGNTQYF | TGCGCCACCGGGGGGAATACGCAGTATTTT